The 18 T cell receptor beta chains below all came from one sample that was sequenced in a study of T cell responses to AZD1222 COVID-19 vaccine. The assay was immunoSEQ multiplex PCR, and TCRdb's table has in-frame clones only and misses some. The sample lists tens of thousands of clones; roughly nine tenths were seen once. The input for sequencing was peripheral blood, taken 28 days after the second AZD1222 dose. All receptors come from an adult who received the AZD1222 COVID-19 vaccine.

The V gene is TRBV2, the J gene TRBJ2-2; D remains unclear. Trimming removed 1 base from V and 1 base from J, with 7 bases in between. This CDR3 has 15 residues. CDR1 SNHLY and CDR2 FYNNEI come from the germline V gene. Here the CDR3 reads CASSEEGLNTGELFF. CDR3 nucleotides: TGTGCCAGCAGTGAAGAAGGGTTGAACACCGGGGAGCTGTTTTTT.

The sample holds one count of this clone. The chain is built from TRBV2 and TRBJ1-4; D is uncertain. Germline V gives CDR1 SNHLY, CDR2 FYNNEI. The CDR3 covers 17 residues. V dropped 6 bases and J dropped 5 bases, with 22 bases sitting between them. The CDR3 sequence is CASSLSPPAGSNEKLFF. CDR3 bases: TGTGCCAGCAGCCTTTCCCCCCCGGCAGGTAGCAATGAAAAACTGTTTTTT.

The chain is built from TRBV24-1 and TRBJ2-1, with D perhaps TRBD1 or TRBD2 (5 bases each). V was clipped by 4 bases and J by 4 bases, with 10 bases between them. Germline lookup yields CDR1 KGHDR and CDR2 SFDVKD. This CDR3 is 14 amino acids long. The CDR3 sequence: CATSETGTYNEQFF. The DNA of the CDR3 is TGTGCCACCAGTGAAACCGGGACGTACAATGAGCAGTTCTTC.

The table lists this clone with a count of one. The CDR3 region is CASSPTVGSGGAEQFF. CDR3 nucleotides: TGCGCCAGCAGCCCCACGGTGGGTAGCGGGGGGGCAGAGCAGTTCTTC. V is TRBV5-1 and J is TRBJ2-1; 11 bases agree with TRBD2. The CDR3 contains 16 residues. Germline values: CDR1 SGHRS, CDR2 YFSETQ. Trimming cost V 4 bases and J 10 bases; bases outside gene matches: 13.

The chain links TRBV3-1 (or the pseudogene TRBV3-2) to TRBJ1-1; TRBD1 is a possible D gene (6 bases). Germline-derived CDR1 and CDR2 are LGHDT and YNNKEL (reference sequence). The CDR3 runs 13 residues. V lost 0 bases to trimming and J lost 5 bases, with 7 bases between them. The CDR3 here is CASSQEGGTEAFF. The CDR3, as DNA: TGTGCCAGCAGCCAAGAAGGGGGAACTGAAGCTTTCTTT.

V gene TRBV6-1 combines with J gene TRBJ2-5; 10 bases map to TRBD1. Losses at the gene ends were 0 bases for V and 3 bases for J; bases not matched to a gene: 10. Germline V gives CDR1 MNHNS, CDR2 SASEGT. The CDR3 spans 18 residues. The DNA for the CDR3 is TGTGCCAGCAGTGAAGCCCTACGCGGGACAGGGGCCAAAGAGACCCAGTACTTC. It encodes CASSEALRGTGAKETQYF.

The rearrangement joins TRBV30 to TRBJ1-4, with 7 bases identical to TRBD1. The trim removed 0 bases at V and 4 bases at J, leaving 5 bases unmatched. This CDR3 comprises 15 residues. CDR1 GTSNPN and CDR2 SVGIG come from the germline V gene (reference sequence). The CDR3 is CAWSVEGARNEKLFF. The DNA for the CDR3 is TGTGCCTGGAGTGTGGAGGGGGCCCGTAATGAAAAACTGTTTTTT.

CDR3 protein: CASSVGQGAWSGTEAFF. The DNA for the CDR3 is TGTGCCAGTAGCGTCGGACAGGGGGCTTGGTCGGGGACTGAAGCTTTCTTT. The V and J genes are TRBV19 and TRBJ1-1; TRBD1 aligns across 11 bases. V trimming: 6 bases; J trimming: 5 bases; junction bases outside the gene matches: 14. CDR1 is LNHDA, CDR2 SQIVND, per germline (reference sequence). This CDR3 is 17 amino acids long.

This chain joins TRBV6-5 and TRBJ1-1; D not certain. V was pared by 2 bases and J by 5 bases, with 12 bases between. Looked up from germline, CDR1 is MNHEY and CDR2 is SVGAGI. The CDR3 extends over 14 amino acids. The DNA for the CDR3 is TGTGCCAGCAGTTACCTCGAGGCGCAGACTGAAGCTTTCTTT. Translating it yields CASSYLEAQTEAFF.

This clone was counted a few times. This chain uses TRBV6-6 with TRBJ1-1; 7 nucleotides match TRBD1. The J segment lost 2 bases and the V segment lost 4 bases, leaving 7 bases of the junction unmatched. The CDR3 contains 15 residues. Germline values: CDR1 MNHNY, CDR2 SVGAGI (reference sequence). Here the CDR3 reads CASSSGGGFNTEAFF. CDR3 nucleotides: TGTGCCAGCAGTTCAGGGGGGGGGTTCAACACTGAAGCTTTCTTT.

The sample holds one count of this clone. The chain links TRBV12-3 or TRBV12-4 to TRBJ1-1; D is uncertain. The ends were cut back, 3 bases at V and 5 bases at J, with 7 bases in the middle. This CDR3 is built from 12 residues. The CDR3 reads CASSLRWTEAFF. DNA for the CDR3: TGTGCCAGCAGTTTGAGGTGGACTGAAGCTTTCTTT.

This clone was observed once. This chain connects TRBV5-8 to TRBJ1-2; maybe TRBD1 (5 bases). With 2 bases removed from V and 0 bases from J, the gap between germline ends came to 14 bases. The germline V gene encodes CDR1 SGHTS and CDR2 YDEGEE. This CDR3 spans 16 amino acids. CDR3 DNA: TGTGCCAGCAGCTTAGTCCCAATGGACACTAACTATGGCTACACCTTC. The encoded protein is CASSLVPMDTNYGYTF.

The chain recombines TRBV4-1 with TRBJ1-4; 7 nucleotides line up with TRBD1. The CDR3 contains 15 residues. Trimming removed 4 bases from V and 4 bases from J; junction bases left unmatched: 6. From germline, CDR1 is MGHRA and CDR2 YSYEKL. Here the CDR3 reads CASSRDRDGNEKLFF. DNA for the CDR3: TGCGCCAGCAGCCGAGACAGGGATGGTAATGAAAAACTGTTTTTT.

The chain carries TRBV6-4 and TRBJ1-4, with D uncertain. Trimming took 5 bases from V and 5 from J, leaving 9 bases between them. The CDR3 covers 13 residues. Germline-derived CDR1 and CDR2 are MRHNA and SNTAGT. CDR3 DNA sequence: TGTGCCAGCAGTCAGGACGGGAATGAAAAACTGTTTTTT. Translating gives CASSQDGNEKLFF.

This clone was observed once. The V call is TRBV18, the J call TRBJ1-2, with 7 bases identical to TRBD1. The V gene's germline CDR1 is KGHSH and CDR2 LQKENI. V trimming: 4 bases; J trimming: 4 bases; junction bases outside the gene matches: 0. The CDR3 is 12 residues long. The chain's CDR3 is CASSRQGYGYTF. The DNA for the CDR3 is TGTGCCAGCTCACGACAGGGCTATGGCTACACCTTC.

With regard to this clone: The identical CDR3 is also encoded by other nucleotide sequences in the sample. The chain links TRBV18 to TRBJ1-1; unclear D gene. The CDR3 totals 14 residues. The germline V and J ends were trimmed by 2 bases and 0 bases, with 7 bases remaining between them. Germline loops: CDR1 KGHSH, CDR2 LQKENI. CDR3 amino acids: CASSPDTLNTEAFF. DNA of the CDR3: TGTGCCAGCTCACCAGACACCCTGAACACTGAAGCTTTCTTT.

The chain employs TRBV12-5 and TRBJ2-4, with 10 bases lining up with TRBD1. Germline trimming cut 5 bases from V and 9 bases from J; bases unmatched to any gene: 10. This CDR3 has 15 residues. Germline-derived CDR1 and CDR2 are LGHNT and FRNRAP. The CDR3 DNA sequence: TGTGCTAGTGGTCTCGGACAGGGGGGGCTAGGCATTCAGTACTTC. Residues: CASGLGQGGLGIQYF. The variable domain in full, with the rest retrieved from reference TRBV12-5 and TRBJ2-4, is DARVTQTPRHKVTEMGQEVTMRCQPILGHNTVFWYRQTMMQGLELLAYFRNRAPLDDSGMPKDRFSAEMPDATLATLKIQPSEPRDSAVYFCASGLGQGGLGIQYFGAGTRLSVL.

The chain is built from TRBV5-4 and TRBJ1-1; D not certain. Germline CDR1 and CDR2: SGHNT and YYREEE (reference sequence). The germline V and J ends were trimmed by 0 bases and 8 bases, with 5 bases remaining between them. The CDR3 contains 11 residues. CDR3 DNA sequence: TGTGCCAGCAGCTTGGGGCCCGAAGCTTTCTTT. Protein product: CASSLGPEAFF.